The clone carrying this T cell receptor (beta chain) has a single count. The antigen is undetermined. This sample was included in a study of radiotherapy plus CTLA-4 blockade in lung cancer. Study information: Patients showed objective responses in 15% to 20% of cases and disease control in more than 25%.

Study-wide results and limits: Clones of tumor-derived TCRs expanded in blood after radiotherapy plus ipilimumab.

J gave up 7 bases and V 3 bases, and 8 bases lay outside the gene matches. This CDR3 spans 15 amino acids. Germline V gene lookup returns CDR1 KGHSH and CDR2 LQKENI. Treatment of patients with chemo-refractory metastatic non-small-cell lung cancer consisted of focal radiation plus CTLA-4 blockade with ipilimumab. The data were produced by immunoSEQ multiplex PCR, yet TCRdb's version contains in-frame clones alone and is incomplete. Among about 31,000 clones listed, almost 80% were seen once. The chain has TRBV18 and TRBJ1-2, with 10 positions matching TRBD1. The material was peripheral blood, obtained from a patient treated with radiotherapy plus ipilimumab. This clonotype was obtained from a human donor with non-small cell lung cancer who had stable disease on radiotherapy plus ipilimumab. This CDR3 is CASSPGQGQTFGYTF. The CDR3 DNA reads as TGTGCCAGCTCACCGGGACAGGGGCAAACGTTTGGCTACACCTTC.